The 20 T cell receptor beta chains in this list originate from one sample, sequenced in a study of identical twins. TCRdb reanalysed the 5' RACE reads using MiXCR and keeps one entry per CDR3 protein. The table records 250,000 to 300,000 distinct CDR3 sequences, about 8.3% of them present only once. The same data also went into a second study, on yellow fever vaccine responses in identical twins.

The sequencing sample was made of CD8+ T cells sorted from blood. Source of these receptors: a woman aged 18-30 years in good health.

This clonotype is a singleton in its sample. This sequence joins TRBV20-1 and TRBJ2-2, with 8 nucleotides matching TRBD2. The germline V gene has CDR1 DFQATT and CDR2 SNEGSKA (reference sequence). The V segment lost 0 bases and the J segment 4 bases; nucleotides outside the gene matches: 13. This CDR3 comprises 18 residues. This chain's CDR3 is CSARDSGLVPGATGELFF. As DNA, the CDR3 is TGCAGTGCTAGAGACTCGGGACTAGTTCCCGGGGCCACCGGGGAGCTGTTTTTT.

The chain joins TRBV7-3 to TRBJ1-4; D gene ambiguous. The CDR3 length is 12 residues. The V gene lost 9 bases and the J gene lost 8 bases, with 13 bases spanning the gap. CDR1 is SGHTA, CDR2 FQGTGA, per germline. DNA of the CDR3: TGTGCCAGGCGTGAGGGCACCGAAAAACTGTTTTTT. It encodes CARREGTEKLFF.

The chain is built from TRBV27 and TRBJ2-1, with D possibly TRBD2 on 6 matching bases. Trimming took off 7 bases at V and 7 bases at J, with 20 bases between the two ends. The CDR3 extends over 15 amino acids. CDR1 is MNHEY and CDR2 is SMNVEV in the germline V gene (reference sequence). The CDR3 DNA is TGTGCCAGCAACGTCGGGGGTTTTACACTTAATGAGCAGTTCTTC. Residues: CASNVGGFTLNEQFF.

In this sample, this clonotype turned up many times. The rearrangement joins TRBV12-3 or TRBV12-4 to TRBJ2-7, with 7 nucleotides matching TRBD1. V dropped 7 bases and J dropped 5; count of bases not matched to a gene: 14. The CDR3 spans 15 residues. The CDR3 sequence is CASTGPGTDFNEQYF. In DNA, the CDR3 is TGTGCCAGCACCGGACCCGGGACAGACTTCAACGAGCAGTACTTC.

The V gene is TRBV5-1, the J gene TRBJ2-5; TRBD2 matches 9 bases. Germline V gives CDR1 SGHRS, CDR2 YFSETQ. J lost 5 bases, V lost 5 bases, and 13 bases had no gene match. This CDR3 comprises 16 residues. The CDR3 DNA sequence: TGCGCCAGCAGGCCCCGCTCTAGCGGGGCAGGTGAGACCCAGTACTTC. It yields the protein CASRPRSSGAGETQYF.

This clonotype was counted ten times or more. This chain connects TRBV5-5 to TRBJ2-1, with 9 bases fitting TRBD2. V trimming: 3 bases; J trimming: 5 bases; junction bases outside the gene matches: 3. CDR3 length: 14 residues. Per germline, CDR1 SGHKS and CDR2 YYEKEE (reference sequence). CDR3 bases: TGTGCCAGCAGCTCCCGACTAGCGGACAATGAGCAGTTCTTC. Translated, it gives CASSSRLADNEQFF.

The rearrangement uses TRBV27 and TRBJ2-3; D is unclear. Germline V gives CDR1 MNHEY, CDR2 SMNVEV (reference sequence). V lost 5 bases to trimming and J lost 5 bases, with 11 bases between them. The length of the CDR3 is 13 residues. CDR3 nucleotide sequence: TGTGCCAGCAGTCCTCTCTTTCAAGATACGCAGTATTTT. This encodes CASSPLFQDTQYF.

The chain employs TRBV4-2 and TRBJ2-7; 9 bases map to TRBD1. In germline, CDR1 is LGHNA, CDR2 YNFKEQ. The CDR3 covers 15 residues. Trimming cost V 5 bases and J 5 bases; bases outside gene matches: 10. This CDR3 is CASSGPGQGLHEQYF. CDR3 bases: TGTGCCAGCAGCGGACCGGGACAGGGATTGCACGAGCAGTACTTC.

The table lists this clonotype with many counts. The chain links TRBV29-1 to TRBJ2-7; D is undetermined. The CDR3 loop spans 14 amino acids. Germline V lookup: CDR1 SQVTM, CDR2 ANQGSEA. The V and J ends lost 3 bases and 2 bases respectively, with 14 bases between them. Written as DNA, the CDR3 is TGCAGCGTTGAGGCCGAAGGGTTGGCCTACGAGCAGTACTTC. Amino acids: CSVEAEGLAYEQYF.

The chain couples TRBV7-3 to TRBJ2-3, with 7 positions matching TRBD2. V dropped 5 bases and J dropped 2; count of bases not matched to a gene: 7. The CDR3 totals 15 residues. Germline V gene lookup returns CDR1 SGHTA and CDR2 FQGTGA. In DNA form, the CDR3 reads TGTGCCAGCAGCGACCCTAGCGGTCCCACAGATACGCAGTATTTT. Translation gives CASSDPSGPTDTQYF. Full variable domain (missing parts from reference TRBV7-3 and TRBJ2-3): GAGVSQTPSNKVTEKGKYVELRCDPISGHTALYWYRQSLGQGPEFLIYFQGTGAADDSGLPNDRFFAVRPEGSVSTLKIQRTERGDSAVYLCASSDPSGPTDTQYFGPGTRLTVL.

The chain couples TRBV13 to TRBJ2-1; perhaps TRBD2 as D (5 bases). The CDR3 length is 15 residues. Germline V lookup: CDR1 PRHDT, CDR2 FYEKMQ (reference sequence). Trimming took off 5 bases at V and 4 bases at J, with 15 bases between the two ends. In DNA, the CDR3 is TGTGCCAGCAGCGCAGCGGACGGAGATTACAATGAGCAGTTCTTC. Protein product: CASSAADGDYNEQFF. Complete variable domain (other parts from reference TRBV13 and TRBJ2-1): AAGVIQSPRHLIKEKRETATLKCYPIPRHDTVYWYQQGPGQDPQFLISFYEKMQSDKGSIPDRFSAQQFSDYHSELNMSSLELGDSALYFCASSAADGDYNEQFFGPGTRLTVL.

The J gene is TRBJ2-7, the V gene TRBV4-2; D may match TRBD1 or TRBD2 (6 bases each). The CDR3 totals 15 residues. V was shortened by 8 bases and J by 2 bases, with 19 bases between the two germline ends. The V gene's germline CDR1 is LGHNA and CDR2 YNFKEQ. CDR3 coding DNA: TGTGCCAGCTCGGCCGGAGGGGGACCGACCTACGAGCAGTACTTC. It encodes CASSAGGGPTYEQYF.

This chain uses TRBV29-1 with TRBJ1-2, with D perhaps TRBD1 (6 bases). V lost 4 bases and J 3 bases, leaving 9 bases between the germline ends. CDR3 length: 12 amino acids. In germline, CDR1 is SQVTM, CDR2 ANQGSEA. The CDR3 bases are TGCAGCGTTGGGGGGGCGGACTATGGCTACACCTTC. This codes for CSVGGADYGYTF.

The sample holds many counts of this clonotype. The chain has TRBV4-2 and TRBJ2-7; no firm D call. Germline V CDR1 and CDR2: LGHNA, YNFKEQ. The length of the CDR3 is 11 residues. Deletions cut 0 bases from V and 6 bases from J, with 3 bases between. The CDR3 DNA sequence: TGTGCCAGCAGCCAAGACTCCGAGCAGTACTTC. Translation gives CASSQDSEQYF.

This clonotype came up many times. The chain is built from TRBV10-3 and TRBJ2-3; D is unresolved. V lost 2 bases and J 1 base, leaving 10 bases between the germline ends. This CDR3 spans 15 amino acids. The germline V gene has CDR1 ENHRY and CDR2 SYGVKD. The CDR3 DNA reads TGTGCCATCAGTGAGCCCTCCCAGGGCACAGATACGCAGTATTTT. This encodes CAISEPSQGTDTQYF.

The sample holds many counts of this clonotype. CDR3 DNA: TGCGCCAGCAGCCAAGATAGGGCCTCCTACAATGAGCAGTTCTTC. Translating it yields CASSQDRASYNEQFF. The V call is TRBV4-3, the J call TRBJ2-1; D not certain. Trimming pared 0 bases from V and 0 bases from J, leaving 6 bases between. From germline, CDR1 is LGHNA and CDR2 YSLEER. The CDR3 is made up of 15 amino acids.

V usage is TRBV5-1 and J usage is TRBJ2-7; TRBD2 might be the D (6 bases). Looked up from germline, CDR1 is SGHRS and CDR2 is YFSETQ. The CDR3 covers 16 residues. Trimming took 0 bases from V and 3 from J, leaving 16 bases between them. The CDR3 is CASSLGWGGESYEQYF. The CDR3 DNA is TGCGCCAGCAGCTTGGGGTGGGGCGGGGAAAGCTACGAGCAGTACTTC.

The chain joins TRBV4-2 to TRBJ2-1; weak D call: TRBD2 (5 bases). CDR3 length: 12 residues. Trimming took off 2 bases at V and 10 bases at J, with 9 bases between the two ends. Germline V gives CDR1 LGHNA, CDR2 YNFKEQ. Written as DNA, the CDR3 is TGTGCCAGCAGCCAACTTACGGGGGAGCAGTTCTTC. It translates to CASSQLTGEQFF.

The table lists this clonotype with many counts. The chain carries TRBV27 and TRBJ2-1; no reliable D call. The CDR3 has 13 amino acids. Germline V gene sequence: CDR1 MNHEY, CDR2 SMNVEV (reference sequence). Trimming cost V 0 bases and J 9 bases, with 9 bases left between them. The CDR3 bases are TGTGCCAGCAGTTTATCGACCGAGACTGAGCAGTTCTTC. Its protein product is CASSLSTETEQFF.

A few counts support this clonotype. The chain couples TRBV28 to TRBJ1-1; D unresolved. Trimming stripped 4 bases from V and 0 bases from J, with 12 bases between. The CDR3 loop spans 15 amino acids. Germline V gene data show CDR1 as MDHEN and CDR2 as SYDVKM. CDR3 residues: CASSSLMTLNTEAFF. CDR3 DNA: TGTGCCAGCAGTTCATTAATGACACTGAACACTGAAGCTTTCTTT.